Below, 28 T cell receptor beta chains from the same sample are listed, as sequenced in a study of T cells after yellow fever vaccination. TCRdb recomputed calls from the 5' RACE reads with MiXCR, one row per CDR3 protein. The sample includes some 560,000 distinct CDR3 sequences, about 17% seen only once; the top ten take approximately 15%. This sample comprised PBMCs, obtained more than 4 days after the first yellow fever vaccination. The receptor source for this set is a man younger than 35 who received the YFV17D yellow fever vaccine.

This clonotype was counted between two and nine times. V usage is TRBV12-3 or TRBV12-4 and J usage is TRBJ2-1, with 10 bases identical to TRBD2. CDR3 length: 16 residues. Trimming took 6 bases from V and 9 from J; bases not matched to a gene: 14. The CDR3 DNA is TGTGCCAGCAGCCCCATAGCGGGGGGTACCTGGGGTGAGCAGTTCTTC. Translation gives CASSPIAGGTWGEQFF.

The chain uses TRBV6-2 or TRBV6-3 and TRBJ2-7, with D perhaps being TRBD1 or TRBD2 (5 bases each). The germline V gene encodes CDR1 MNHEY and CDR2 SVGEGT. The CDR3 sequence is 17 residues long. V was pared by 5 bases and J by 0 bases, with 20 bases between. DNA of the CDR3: TGTGCCAGCAGTCCTCCCGTCCCGGGACCTAGCTCCTACGAGCAGTACTTC. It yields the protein CASSPPVPGPSSYEQYF.

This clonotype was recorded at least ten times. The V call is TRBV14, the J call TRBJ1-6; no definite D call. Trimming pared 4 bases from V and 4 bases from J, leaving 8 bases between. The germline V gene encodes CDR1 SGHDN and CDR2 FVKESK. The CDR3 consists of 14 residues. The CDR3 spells CASSPGRYNSPLHF. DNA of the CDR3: TGTGCCAGCAGCCCGGGGAGATATAATTCACCCCTCCACTTT.

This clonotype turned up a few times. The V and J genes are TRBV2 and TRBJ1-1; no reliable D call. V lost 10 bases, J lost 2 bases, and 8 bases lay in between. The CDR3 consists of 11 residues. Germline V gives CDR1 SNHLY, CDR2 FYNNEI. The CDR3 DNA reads TGTGCCACTCGTGGAAACACTGAAGCTTTCTTT. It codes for CATRGNTEAFF.

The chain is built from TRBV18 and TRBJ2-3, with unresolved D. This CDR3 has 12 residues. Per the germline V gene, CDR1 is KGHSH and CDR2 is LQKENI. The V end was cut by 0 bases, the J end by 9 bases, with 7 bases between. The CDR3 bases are TGTGCCAGCTCACCACCGGGTGCGACGCAGTATTTT. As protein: CASSPPGATQYF.

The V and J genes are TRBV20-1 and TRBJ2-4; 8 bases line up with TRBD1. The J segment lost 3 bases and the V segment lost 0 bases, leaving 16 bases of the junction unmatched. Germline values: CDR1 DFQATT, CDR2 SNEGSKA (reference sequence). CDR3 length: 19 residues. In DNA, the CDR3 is TGCAGTGCTAGAGATCTTTGGACAGGGCGAAATTTCGGCAAAAACATTCAGTACTTC. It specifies CSARDLWTGRNFGKNIQYF.

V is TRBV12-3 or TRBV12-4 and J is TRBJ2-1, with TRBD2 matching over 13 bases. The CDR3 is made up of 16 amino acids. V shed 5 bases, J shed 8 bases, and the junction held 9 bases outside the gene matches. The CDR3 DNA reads TGTGCCAGCAGTCACTTTACTAGCGGGGGGGCCCATGAGCAGTTCTTC. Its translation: CASSHFTSGGAHEQFF.

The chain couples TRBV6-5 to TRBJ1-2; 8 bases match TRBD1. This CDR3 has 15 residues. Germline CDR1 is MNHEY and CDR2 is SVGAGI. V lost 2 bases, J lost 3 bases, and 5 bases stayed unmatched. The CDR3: CASSYRDRRHYGYTF. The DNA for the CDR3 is TGTGCCAGCAGTTACCGGGACAGGAGACACTATGGCTACACCTTC.

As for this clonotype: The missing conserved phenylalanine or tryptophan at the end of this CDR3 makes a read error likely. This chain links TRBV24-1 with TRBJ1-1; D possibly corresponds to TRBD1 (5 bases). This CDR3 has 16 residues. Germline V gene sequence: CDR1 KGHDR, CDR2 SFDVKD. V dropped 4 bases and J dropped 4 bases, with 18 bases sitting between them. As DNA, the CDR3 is TGTGCCACCAGTGACCGAACATGGGGAGGGGTCACTGAAGCTTTCTCT. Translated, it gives CATSDRTWGGVTEAFS.

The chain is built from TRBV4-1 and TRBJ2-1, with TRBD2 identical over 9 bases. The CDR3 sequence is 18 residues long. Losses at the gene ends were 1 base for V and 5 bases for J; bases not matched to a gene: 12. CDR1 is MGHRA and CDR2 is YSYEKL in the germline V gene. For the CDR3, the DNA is TGCGCCAGCAGCCAAGTGGCGGGGGGGCAAATCTTTAACAATGAGCAGTTCTTC. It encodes CASSQVAGGQIFNNEQFF.

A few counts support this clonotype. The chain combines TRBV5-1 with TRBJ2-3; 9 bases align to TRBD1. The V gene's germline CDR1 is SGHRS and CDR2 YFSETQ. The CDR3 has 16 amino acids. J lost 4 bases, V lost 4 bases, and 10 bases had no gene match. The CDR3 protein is CASSRQRTGAADTQYF. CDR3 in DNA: TGCGCCAGCAGCCGACAACGGACAGGGGCGGCAGATACGCAGTATTTT.

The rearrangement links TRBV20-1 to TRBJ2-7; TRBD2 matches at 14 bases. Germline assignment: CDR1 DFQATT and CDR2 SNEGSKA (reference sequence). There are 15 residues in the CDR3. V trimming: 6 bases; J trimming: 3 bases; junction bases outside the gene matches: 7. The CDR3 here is CSAMTSGGENYEQYV. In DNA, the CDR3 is TGCAGTGCAATGACTAGCGGGGGGGAAAACTACGAGCAGTACGTC.

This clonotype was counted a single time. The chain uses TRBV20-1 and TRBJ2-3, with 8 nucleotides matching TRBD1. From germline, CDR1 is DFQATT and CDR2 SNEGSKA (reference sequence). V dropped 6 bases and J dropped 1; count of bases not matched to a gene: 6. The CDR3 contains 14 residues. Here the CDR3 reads CSASPGQGTDTQYF. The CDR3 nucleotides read TGCAGTGCCAGCCCGGGACAGGGCACAGATACGCAGTATTTT.

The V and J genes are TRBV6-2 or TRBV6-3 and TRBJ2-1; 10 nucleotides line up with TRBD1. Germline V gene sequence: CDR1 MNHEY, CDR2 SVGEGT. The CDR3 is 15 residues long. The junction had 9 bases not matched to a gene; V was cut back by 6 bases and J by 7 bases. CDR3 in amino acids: CASRRLGQGRNEQFF. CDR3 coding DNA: TGTGCCAGCAGGCGCCTGGGACAGGGGAGGAATGAGCAGTTCTTC.

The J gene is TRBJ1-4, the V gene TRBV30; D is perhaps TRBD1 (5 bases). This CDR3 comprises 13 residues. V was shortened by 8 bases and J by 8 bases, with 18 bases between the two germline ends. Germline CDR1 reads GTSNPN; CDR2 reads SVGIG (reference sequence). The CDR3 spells CAGIDGGREKLFF. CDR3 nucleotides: TGTGCCGGGATAGACGGGGGAAGGGAAAAACTGTTTTTT.

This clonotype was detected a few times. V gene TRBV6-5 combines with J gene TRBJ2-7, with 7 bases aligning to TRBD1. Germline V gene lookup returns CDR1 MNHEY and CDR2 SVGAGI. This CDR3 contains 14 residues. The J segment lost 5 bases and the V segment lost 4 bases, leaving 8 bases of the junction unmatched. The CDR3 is CASSWDRGTDEQYV. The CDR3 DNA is TGTGCCAGCAGTTGGGACAGAGGTACGGACGAGCAGTACGTC.

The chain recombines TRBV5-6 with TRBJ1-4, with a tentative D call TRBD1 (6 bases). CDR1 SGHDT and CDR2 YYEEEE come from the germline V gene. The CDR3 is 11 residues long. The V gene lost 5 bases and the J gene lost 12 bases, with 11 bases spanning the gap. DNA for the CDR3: TGTGCCAGCAGTCGACAGGAGGAACTGTTTTTT. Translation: CASSRQEELFF.

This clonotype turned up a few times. The CDR3 spells CASSPRRRDAGAEDEQFF. The CDR3 bases are TGTGCCAGCAGTCCCCGGCGGAGGGATGCGGGAGCGGAGGATGAGCAGTTCTTC. V and J are TRBV6-1 and TRBJ2-1, with 7 bases matching TRBD2. The V gene's germline CDR1 is MNHNS and CDR2 SASEGT. This CDR3 is 18 amino acids long. After removal of 5 bases from V and 8 bases from J, the junction contained 21 bases not matched to a gene.

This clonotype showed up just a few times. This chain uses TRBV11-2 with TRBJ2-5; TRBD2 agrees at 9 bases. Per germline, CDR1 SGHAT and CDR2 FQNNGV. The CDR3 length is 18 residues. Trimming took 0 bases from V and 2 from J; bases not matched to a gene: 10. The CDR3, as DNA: TGTGCCAGCAGCTTAGATGGACTAGCGAGCCCCTCTCAAGAGACCCAGTACTTC. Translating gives CASSLDGLASPSQETQYF.

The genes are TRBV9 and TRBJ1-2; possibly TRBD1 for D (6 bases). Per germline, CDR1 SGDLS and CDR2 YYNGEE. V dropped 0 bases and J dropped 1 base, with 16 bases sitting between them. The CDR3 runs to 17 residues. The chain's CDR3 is CASSVVWYREGNYGYTF. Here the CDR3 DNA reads TGTGCCAGCAGCGTAGTATGGTACAGGGAGGGTAACTATGGCTACACCTTC.

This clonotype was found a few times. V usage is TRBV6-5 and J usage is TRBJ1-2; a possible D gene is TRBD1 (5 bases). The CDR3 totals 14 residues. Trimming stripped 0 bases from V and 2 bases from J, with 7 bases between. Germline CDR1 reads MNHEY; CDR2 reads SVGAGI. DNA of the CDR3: TGTGCCAGCAGTTACTCCAGGGCCAACTATGGCTACACCTTC. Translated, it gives CASSYSRANYGYTF.

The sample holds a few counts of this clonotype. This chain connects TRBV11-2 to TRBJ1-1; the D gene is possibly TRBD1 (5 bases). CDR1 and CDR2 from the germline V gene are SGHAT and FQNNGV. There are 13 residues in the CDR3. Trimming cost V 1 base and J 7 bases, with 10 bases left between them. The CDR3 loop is CASSLVGAVEAFF. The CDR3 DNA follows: TGTGCCAGCAGCTTAGTAGGGGCTGTTGAAGCTTTCTTT.

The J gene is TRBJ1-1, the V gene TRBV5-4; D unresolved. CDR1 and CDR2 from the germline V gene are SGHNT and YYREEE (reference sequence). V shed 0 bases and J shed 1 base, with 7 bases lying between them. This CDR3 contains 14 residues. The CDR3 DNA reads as TGTGCCAGCAGCTTGGTAGATTCGAACACTGAAGCTTTCTTT. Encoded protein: CASSLVDSNTEAFF.

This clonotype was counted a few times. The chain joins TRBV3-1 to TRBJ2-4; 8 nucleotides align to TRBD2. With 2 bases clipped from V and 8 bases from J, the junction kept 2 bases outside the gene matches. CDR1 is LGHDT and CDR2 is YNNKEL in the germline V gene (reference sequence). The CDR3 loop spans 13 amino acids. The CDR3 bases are TGTGCCAGCAGCCAATCGGGAGGGGACATTCAGTACTTC. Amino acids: CASSQSGGDIQYF.

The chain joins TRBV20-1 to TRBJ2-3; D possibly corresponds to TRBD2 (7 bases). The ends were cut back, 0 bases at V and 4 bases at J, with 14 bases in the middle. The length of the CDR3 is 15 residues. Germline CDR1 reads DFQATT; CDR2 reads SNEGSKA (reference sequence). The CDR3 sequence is CSARDWGGGPDTQYF. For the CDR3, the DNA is TGCAGTGCTAGAGATTGGGGGGGCGGCCCAGATACGCAGTATTTT.

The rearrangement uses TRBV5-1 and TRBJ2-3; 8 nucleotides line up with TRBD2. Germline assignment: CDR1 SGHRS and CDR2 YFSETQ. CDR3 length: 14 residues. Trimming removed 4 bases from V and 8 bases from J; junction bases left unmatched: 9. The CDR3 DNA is TGCGCCAGCAGCAGTGATAGCGGGGCCGCTACGCAGTATTTT. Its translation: CASSSDSGAATQYF.

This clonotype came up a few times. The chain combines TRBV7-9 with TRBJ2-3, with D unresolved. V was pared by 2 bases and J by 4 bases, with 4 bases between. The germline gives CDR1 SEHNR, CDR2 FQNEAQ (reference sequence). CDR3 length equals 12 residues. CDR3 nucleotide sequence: TGTGCCAGCAGCTTATATTCAGATACGCAGTATTTT. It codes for CASSLYSDTQYF.

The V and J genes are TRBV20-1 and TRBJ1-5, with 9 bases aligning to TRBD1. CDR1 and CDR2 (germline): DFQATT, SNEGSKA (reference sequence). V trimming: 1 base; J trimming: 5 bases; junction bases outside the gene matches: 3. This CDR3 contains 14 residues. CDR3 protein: CSARGGTGYQPQHF. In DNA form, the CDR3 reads TGCAGTGCTAGAGGTGGGACAGGGTATCAGCCCCAGCATTTT.